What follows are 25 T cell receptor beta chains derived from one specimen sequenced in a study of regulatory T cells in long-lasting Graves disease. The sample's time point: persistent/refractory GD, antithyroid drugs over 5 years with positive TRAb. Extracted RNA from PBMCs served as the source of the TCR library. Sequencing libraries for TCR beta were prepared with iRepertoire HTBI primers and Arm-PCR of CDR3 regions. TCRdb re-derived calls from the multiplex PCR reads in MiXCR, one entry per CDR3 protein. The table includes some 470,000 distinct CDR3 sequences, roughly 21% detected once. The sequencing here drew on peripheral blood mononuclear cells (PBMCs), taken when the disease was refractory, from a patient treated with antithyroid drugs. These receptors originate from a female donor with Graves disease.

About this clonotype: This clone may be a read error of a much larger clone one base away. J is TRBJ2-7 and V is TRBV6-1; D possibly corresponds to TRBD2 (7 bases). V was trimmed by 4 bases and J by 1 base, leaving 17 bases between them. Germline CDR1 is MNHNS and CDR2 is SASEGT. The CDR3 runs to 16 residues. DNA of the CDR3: TGTGCCAGCAGTGCTAAAGGGGGGGGGCCTTCCTACGAGCAGTACTTC. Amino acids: CASSAKGGGPSYEQYF.

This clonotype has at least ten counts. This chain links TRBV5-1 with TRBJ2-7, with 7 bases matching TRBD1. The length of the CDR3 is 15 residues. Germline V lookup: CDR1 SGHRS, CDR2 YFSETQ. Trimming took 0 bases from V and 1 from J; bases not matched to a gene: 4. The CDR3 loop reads CASSLGTDRSYEQYF. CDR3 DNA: TGCGCCAGCAGCTTGGGGACGGACAGGTCCTACGAGCAGTACTTC.

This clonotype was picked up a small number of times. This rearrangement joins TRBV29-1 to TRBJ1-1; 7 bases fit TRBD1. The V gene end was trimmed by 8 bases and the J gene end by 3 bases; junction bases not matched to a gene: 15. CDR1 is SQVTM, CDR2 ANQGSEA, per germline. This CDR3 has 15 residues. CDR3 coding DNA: TGCAGCACCCTTCCTTACAGGGGTGAGGACACTGAAGCTTTCTTT. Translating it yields CSTLPYRGEDTEAFF. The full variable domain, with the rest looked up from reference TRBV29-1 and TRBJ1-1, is SAVISQKPSRDICQRGTSLTIQCQVDSQVTMMFWYRQQPGQSLTLIATANQGSEATYESGFVIDKFPISRPNLTFSTLTVSNMSPEDSSIYLCSTLPYRGEDTEAFFGQGTRLTVV.

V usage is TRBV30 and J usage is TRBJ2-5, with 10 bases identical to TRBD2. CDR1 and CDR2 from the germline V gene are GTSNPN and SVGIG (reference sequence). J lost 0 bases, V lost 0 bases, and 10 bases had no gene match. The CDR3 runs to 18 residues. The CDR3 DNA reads TGTGCCTGGAGTGTAGCAGCGGGGGGGCTCGCGTACCAAGAGACCCAGTACTTC. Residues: CAWSVAAGGLAYQETQYF.

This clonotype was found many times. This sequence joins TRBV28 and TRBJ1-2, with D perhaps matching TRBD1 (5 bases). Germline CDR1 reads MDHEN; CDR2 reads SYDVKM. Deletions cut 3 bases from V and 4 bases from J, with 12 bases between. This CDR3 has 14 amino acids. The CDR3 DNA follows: TGTGCCAGCAGTTTGGGGGACGGAATCTATGGCTACACCTTC. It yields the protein CASSLGDGIYGYTF.

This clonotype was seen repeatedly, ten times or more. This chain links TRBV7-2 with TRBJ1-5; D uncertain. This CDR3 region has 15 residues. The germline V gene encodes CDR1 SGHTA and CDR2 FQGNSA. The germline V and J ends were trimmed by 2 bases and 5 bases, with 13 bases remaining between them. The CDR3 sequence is CASSLIIGFDQPQHF. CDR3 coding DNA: TGTGCCAGCAGCTTAATTATAGGATTTGATCAGCCCCAGCATTTT.

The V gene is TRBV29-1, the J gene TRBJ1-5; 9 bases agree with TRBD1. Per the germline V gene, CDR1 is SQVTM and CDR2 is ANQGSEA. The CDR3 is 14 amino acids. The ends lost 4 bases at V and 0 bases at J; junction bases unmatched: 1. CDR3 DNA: TGCAGCGTTGGGACAGGGGATAGCAATCAGCCCCAGCATTTT. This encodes CSVGTGDSNQPQHF.

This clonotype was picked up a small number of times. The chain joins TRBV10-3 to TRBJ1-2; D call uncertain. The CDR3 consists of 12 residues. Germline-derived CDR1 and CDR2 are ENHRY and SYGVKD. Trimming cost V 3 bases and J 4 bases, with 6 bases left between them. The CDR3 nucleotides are TGTGCCATCAGTGAACAGCTCTATGGCTACACCTTC. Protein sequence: CAISEQLYGYTF.

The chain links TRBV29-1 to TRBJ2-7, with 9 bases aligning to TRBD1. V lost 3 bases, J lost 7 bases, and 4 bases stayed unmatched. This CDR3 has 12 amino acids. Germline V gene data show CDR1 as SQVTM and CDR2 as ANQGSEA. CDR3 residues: CSVEGQGGEQYF. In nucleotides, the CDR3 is TGCAGCGTTGAGGGACAGGGTGGAGAGCAGTACTTC.

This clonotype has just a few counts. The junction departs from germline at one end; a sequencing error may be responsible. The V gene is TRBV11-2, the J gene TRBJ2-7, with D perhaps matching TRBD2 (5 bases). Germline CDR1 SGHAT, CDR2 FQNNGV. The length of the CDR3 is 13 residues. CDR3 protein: CASSPQAGLLNTF. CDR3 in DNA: TGTGCCAGCAGCCCCCAGGCCGGACTCCTGAATACGTTC. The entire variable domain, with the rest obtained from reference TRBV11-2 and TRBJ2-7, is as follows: EAGVAQSPRYKIIEKRQSVAFWCNPISGHATLYWYQQILGQGPKLLIQFQNNGVVDDSQLPKDRFSAERLKGVDSTLKIQPAKLEDSAVYLCASSPQAGLLNTFGPGTRLTVT.

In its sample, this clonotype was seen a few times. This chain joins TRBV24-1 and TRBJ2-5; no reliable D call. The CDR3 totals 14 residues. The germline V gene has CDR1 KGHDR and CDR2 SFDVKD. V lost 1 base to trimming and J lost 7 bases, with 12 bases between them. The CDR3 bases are TGTGCCACCAGTGATTTTGACGGTCCCGGGACCCAGTACTTC. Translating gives CATSDFDGPGTQYF.

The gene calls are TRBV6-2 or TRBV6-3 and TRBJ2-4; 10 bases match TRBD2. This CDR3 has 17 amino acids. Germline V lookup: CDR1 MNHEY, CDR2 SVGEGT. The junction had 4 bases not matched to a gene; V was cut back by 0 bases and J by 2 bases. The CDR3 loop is CASSYSGLAQTKNIQYF. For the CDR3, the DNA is TGTGCCAGCAGTTACTCGGGACTAGCGCAAACCAAAAACATTCAGTACTTC.

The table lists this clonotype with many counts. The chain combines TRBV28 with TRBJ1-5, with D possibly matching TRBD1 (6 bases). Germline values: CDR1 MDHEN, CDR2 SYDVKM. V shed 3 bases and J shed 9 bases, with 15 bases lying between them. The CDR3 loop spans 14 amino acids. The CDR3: CASSFGGRGRPQHF. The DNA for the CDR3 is TGTGCCAGCAGTTTTGGGGGCCGGGGGAGGCCCCAGCATTTT.

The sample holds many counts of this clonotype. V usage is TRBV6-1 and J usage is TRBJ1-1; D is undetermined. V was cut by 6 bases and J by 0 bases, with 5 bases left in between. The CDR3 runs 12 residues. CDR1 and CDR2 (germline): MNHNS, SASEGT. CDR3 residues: CASSVMNTEAFF. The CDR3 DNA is TGTGCCAGCAGCGTCATGAACACTGAAGCTTTCTTT.

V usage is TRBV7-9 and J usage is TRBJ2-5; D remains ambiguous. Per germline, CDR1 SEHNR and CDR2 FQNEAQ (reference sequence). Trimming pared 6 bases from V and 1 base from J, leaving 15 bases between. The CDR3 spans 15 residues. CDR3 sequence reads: CASRSESSFQETQYF. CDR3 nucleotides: TGTGCCAGCAGATCAGAAAGCAGCTTCCAAGAGACCCAGTACTTC.

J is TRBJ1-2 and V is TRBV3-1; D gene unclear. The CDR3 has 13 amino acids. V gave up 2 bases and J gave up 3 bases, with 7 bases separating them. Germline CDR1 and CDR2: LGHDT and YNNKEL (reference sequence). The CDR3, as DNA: TGTGCCAGCAGCCAAAGGCAGGACTATGGCTACACCTTC. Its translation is CASSQRQDYGYTF.

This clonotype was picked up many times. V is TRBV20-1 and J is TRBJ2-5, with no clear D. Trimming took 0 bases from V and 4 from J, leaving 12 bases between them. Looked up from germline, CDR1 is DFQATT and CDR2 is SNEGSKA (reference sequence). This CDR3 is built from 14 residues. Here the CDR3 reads CSARDWLTGETQYF. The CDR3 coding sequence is TGCAGTGCTAGAGATTGGCTGACGGGAGAGACCCAGTACTTC.

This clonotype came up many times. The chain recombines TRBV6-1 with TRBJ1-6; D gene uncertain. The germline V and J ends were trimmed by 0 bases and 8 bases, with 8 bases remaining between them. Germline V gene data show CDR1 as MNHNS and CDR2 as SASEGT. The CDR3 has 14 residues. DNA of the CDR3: TGTGCCAGCAGTGAAGCCGGCTCGGATTCACCCCTCCACTTT. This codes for CASSEAGSDSPLHF.

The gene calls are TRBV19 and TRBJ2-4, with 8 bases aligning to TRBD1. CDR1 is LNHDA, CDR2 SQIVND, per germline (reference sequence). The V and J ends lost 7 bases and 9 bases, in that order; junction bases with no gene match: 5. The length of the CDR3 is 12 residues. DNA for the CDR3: TGTGCCAGTATGACAGGGGATGGCATTCAGTACTTC. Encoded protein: CASMTGDGIQYF.

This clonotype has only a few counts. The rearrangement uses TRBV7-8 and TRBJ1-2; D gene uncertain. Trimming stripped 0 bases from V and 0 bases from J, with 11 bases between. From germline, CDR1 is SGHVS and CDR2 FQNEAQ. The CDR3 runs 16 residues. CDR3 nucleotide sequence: TGTGCCAGCAGCTTAGCGGCAGCCCCAACTAACTATGGCTACACCTTC. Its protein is CASSLAAAPTNYGYTF.

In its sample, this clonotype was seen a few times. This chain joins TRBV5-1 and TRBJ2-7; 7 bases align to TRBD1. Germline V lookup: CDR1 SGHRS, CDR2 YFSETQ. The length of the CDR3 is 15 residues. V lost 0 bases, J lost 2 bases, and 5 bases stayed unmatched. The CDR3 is CASSLGTGETYEQYF. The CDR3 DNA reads TGCGCCAGCAGCTTGGGGACAGGCGAAACCTACGAGCAGTACTTC.

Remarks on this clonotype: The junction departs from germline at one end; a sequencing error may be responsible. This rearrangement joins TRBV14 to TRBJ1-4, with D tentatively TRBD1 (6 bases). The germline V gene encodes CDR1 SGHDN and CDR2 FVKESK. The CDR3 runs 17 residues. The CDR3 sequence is CASSPATTDRPNERLFF. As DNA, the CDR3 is TGTGCCAGCAGCCCTGCAACCACGGACAGACCGAATGAAAGACTGTTTTTT.

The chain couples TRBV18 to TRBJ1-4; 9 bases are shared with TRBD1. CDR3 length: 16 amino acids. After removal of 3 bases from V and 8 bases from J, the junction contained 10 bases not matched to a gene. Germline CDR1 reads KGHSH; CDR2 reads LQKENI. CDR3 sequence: CASSPLPGQGGEKLFF. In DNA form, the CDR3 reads TGTGCCAGCTCACCGCTACCGGGACAGGGAGGCGAAAAACTGTTTTTT.

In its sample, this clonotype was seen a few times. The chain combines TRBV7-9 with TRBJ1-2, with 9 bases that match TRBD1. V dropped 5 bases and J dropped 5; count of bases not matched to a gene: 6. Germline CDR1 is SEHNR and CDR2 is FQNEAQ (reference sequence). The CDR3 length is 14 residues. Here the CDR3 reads CASSQRDRAYGYTF. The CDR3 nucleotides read TGTGCCAGCAGCCAACGGGACAGGGCTTATGGCTACACCTTC.

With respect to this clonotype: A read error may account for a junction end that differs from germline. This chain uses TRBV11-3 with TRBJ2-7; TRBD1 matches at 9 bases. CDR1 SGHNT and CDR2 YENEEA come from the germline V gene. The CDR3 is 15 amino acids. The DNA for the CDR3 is TGTGCCAGCGGCTTAAGAGTTGACAGGGGGGAAAAGCAGTACTTC. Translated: CASGLRVDRGEKQYF.